This TCR beta chain originates from a study of T cells in Graves' hyperthyroidism and ophthalmopathy. Across the whole study: Peripheral blood sampling occurred at initial diagnosis, before any treatment.

Each 10 ml fresh peripheral blood draw supplied the PBMCs. This clonotype was observed at least ten times. What it recognizes is unknown. Germline V gives CDR1 DFQATT, CDR2 SNEGSKA (reference sequence). The CDR3 is 12 amino acids. Trimming pared 0 bases from V and 8 bases from J, leaving 11 bases between. TCR beta CDR3 region amplification was performed from RNA transcripts. The TCR CDR3 was amplified in a first-round RT-PCR using the HTBI primer set. TCRdb re-derived calls from the multiplex PCR reads in MiXCR, one entry per CDR3 protein. The table records 200,000 to 250,000 distinct CDR3 sequences, 15% to 20% of them present only once. The study, taken as a whole, reports: A 13 V-J signature model discriminated ophthalmopathy versus stable hyperthyroidism.

Sequenced sample: blood. The TCR comes from a woman aged 18 to 35 with Graves' ophthalmopathy. The V and J genes are TRBV20-1 and TRBJ2-7; D remains unclear. This CDR3 is CSARDRSVQQYF. Written as DNA, the CDR3 is TGCAGTGCTAGAGATAGGAGCGTACAGCAGTACTTC.